The rows below give T cell receptor beta chains drawn from one sample of a study of T cell responses to AZD1222 COVID-19 vaccine. Data came from immunoSEQ multiplex PCR; TCRdb stores just in-frame clones and leaves some out. The sample carries some 150,000 clones, around four fifths recorded once. Sequencing used peripheral blood, obtained on day 0 of MenACWY control vaccination. These receptors all stem from an adult in good health. Each CDR3 is given with its conserved first and last residue. D genes are given only for firm matches. Clone size is shown for a subset of rows, as once, few, many or a class of expanded clone.

j_gene | abundance | d_gene | v_gene | CDR3aa | CDR3nt
TRBJ2-5 | NA | NA | TRBV5-1 | CASSLTVVGETQYF | TGCGCCAGCAGCTTAACAGTTGTAGGAGAGACCCAGTACTTC
TRBJ1-6 | few | NA | TRBV6-5 | CAGGEPLGNSPLHF | TGTGCCGGGGGGGAGCCCCTGGGGAATTCACCCCTCCACTTT
TRBJ2-4 | NA | TRBD1 | TRBV11-2 | CASSYSGTGLAKNIQYF | TGTGCCAGCAGCTACTCCGGGACAGGACTAGCCAAAAACATTCAGTACTTC
TRBJ2-3 | NA | TRBD2 | TRBV5-1 | CASSSERGRTDTQYF | TGCGCCAGCAGCTCAGAGCGGGGTCGCACAGATACGCAGTATTTT
TRBJ2-7 | NA | TRBD1 | TRBV4-1 | CASSPGQNGEQYF | TGCGCCAGCAGCCCGGGACAGAATGGCGAGCAGTACTTC
TRBJ1-1 | few | NA | TRBV2 | CASRAQGHSTEAFF | TGTGCCAGCAGGGCCCAGGGACACTCTACTGAAGCTTTCTTT
TRBJ2-1 | NA | TRBD1 | TRBV5-1 | CASRGQGGEQFF | TGCGCCAGCAGGGGACAGGGAGGTGAGCAGTTCTTC
TRBJ2-2 | NA | NA | TRBV7-2 | CASSSDRQKLTGELFF | TGTGCCAGCAGCTCCGATAGGCAGAAGCTCACCGGGGAGCTGTTTTTT
TRBJ2-1 | NA | NA | TRBV20-1 | CSASHEQFF | TGCAGTGCTAGTCACGAGCAGTTCTTC
TRBJ1-5 | NA | TRBD1 | TRBV7-2 | CASSPTGLRQPQHF | TGTGCCAGCAGCCCGACAGGGCTTCGGCAGCCCCAGCATTTT
TRBJ2-1 | NA | TRBD2 | TRBV4-1 | CASSQVVAGAYNEQFF | TGCGCCAGCAGCCAAGTTGTAGCGGGGGCATACAATGAGCAGTTCTTC
TRBJ2-2 | NA | NA | TRBV11-2 | CASSNARMGTGELFF | TGTGCCAGCAGCAACGCTAGGATGGGAACCGGGGAGCTGTTTTTT
TRBJ1-2 | NA | NA | TRBV27 | CASSLSPQNRDGYTF | TGTGCCAGCAGTTTATCACCACAGAACAGGGATGGCTACACCTTC
TRBJ2-1 | NA | NA | TRBV29-1 | CSTGGRSYNEQFF | TGCAGCACCGGGGGGCGATCCTACAATGAGCAGTTCTTC
TRBJ2-5 | NA | TRBD2 | TRBV7-2 | CASSRTSGQETQYF | TGTGCCAGCAGCCGCACTAGCGGACAAGAGACCCAGTACTTC
TRBJ2-1 | NA | TRBD2 | TRBV11-2 | CASSLDSGGAQVF | TGTGCCAGCAGCTTAGATAGCGGGGGCGCTCAGGTCTTC
TRBJ1-2 | NA | TRBD1 | TRBV6-5 | CASSPGTGGYGYTF | TGTGCCAGCAGCCCCGGGACAGGGGGCTATGGCTACACCTTC
TRBJ2-1 | NA | NA | TRBV6-4 | CASSDSDNNEQFF | TGTGCCAGCAGTGACTCGGACAACAATGAGCAGTTCTTC
TRBJ2-1 | NA | TRBD2 | TRBV27 | CARTSGVLRGEQFF | TGTGCCAGGACTAGCGGGGTCCTAAGGGGTGAGCAGTTCTTC
TRBJ1-2 | once | NA | TRBV12-3/TRBV12-4 | CASGRINYGYTF | TGTGCCAGCGGCCGGATTAACTATGGCTACACCTTC
TRBJ2-5 | NA | NA | TRBV5-1 | CASFPAKETQYF | TGCGCCAGCTTTCCAGCTAAAGAGACCCAGTACTTC
TRBJ2-5 | once | NA | TRBV15 | CAAGETQYF | TGTGCCGCTGGCGAGACCCAGTACTTC
TRBJ1-2 | NA | TRBD1 | TRBV7-8 | CASSSQGAGYTF | TGTGCCAGCAGCTCACAGGGGGCAGGCTACACCTTC